This T cell receptor beta chain was identified in a study of beta chain features in type 1 diabetes. Sequenced material consisted of expressed TCRB transcripts (all of the isolated RNA was reverse transcribed). Several million reads on average were seen across naive, central memory and regulatory T cell samples. Repertoires were generated with immunoSEQ multiplex PCR, while TCRdb's copy carries only in-frame clones and drops some. Seen here are approximately 360,000 clones, roughly an eighth observed once, and the top ten hold about 0.01%. To note about this clone: Its antigen is not identified.

The germline gives CDR1 PRHDT, CDR2 FYEKMQ (reference sequence). CDR3 length: 15 residues. After removal of 5 bases from V and 7 bases from J, the junction contained 11 bases not matched to a gene. Central memory, naive, regulatory and stem cell-like memory CD4+ cells were sorted by CD45RO/CCR7/CD25/CD127/CD95/CD27. General observations from the study: Type 1 diabetes patients had moderately but significantly shorter TCRB CDR3s in all four CD4+ subsets. Compared with healthy donors, patients appeared to share more similar naive, central memory and regulatory TCRB repertoires. The question of HLA type influencing TCRB rearrangement was one that remained unresolved here.

The chain links TRBV13 to TRBJ2-1; 7 bases align to TRBD2. The receptor comes from a woman aged 18-35 years with type 1 diabetes. Sequenced sample: naive CD4+ T cells from blood. The CDR3 nucleotides are TGTGCCAGCAGCCCCCGAGAGCGGGGCAAAAATGAGCAGTTCTTC. It codes for CASSPRERGKNEQFF. The variable domain in full, completed from reference TRBV13 and TRBJ2-1, reads AAGVIQSPRHLIKEKRETATLKCYPIPRHDTVYWYQQGPGQDPQFLISFYEKMQSDKGSIPDRFSAQQFSDYHSELNMSSLELGDSALYFCASSPRERGKNEQFFGPGTRLTVL.